Below are 13 T cell receptor beta chains sequenced from a single sample in a study of shared clonotypes between healthy human individuals. The repertoire was sequenced with immunoSEQ multiplex PCR; TCRdb's copy has only in-frame clones and lacks some. The data hold approximately 740,000 clones, with about 74% observed a single time. The sequenced sample was memory CD4+ T cells sorted from blood. Subset meaning: CD45RA-negative fraction. The origin of the receptors is a woman younger than 45 in good health.

This clone appeared many times. At the DNA level, this CDR3 is encoded by other sequences in the same sample as well. This rearrangement joins TRBV10-1 to TRBJ2-7, with 9 bases aligning to TRBD1. This CDR3 comprises 12 residues. The germline V gene encodes CDR1 WNHNN and CDR2 SYGVQD (reference sequence). V trimming: 8 bases; J trimming: 1 base; junction bases outside the gene matches: 0. The CDR3 region has the DNA TGCGCCAGCGGACAGGGGTCCTACGAGCAGTACTTC. Translating it yields CASGQGSYEQYF.

A few counts support this clone. CDR3 residues: CASSLGGRADTDTQYF. The CDR3 DNA reads as TGCGCCAGCAGCTTGGGCGGGAGGGCCGACACAGATACGCAGTATTTT. The V and J genes are TRBV5-1 and TRBJ2-3; 9 nucleotides line up with TRBD2. The V gene end was trimmed by 0 bases and the J gene end by 2 bases; junction bases not matched to a gene: 4. The CDR3 is 16 amino acids. Germline CDR1 is SGHRS and CDR2 is YFSETQ.

V and J are TRBV29-1 and TRBJ1-1; D gene unclear. In germline, CDR1 is SQVTM, CDR2 ANQGSEA. V lost 3 bases and J 4 bases, leaving 12 bases between the germline ends. This CDR3 spans 13 amino acids. CDR3 nucleotide sequence: TGCAGCGTTGAGGGTACCCGGGCCACTGAAGCTTTCTTT. Translated, it gives CSVEGTRATEAFF.

The chain uses TRBV6-6 and TRBJ1-3; 10 nucleotides agree with TRBD1. The CDR3 has 16 residues. Unmatched junction bases numbered 4, after V lost 5 bases and J lost 0 bases. In germline, CDR1 is MNHNY, CDR2 SVGAGI (reference sequence). This CDR3 is CASSRDRGPSGNTIYF. In DNA, the CDR3 is TGTGCCAGCAGTAGGGACAGGGGACCCTCTGGAAACACCATATATTTT.

The chain combines TRBV18 with TRBJ2-1; D may be TRBD1 (7 bases). The CDR3 spans 17 residues. CDR1 is KGHSH and CDR2 is LQKENI in the germline V gene. Trimming left V 3 bases short and J 4 bases short, with 19 bases between. The CDR3: CASSPLLQGGSYNEQFF. The CDR3 DNA is TGTGCCAGCTCACCCCTCTTGCAGGGGGGTTCGTACAATGAGCAGTTCTTC. Complete variable domain (other parts from reference TRBV18 and TRBJ2-1): NAGVMQNPRHLVRRRGQEARLRCSPMKGHSHVYWYRQLPEEGLKFMVYLQKENIIDESGMPKERFSAEFPKEGPSILRIQQVVRGDSAAYFCASSPLLQGGSYNEQFFGPGTRLTVL.

This chain joins TRBV5-1 and TRBJ1-1; tentative D call: TRBD1 (5 bases). The ends were cut back, 3 bases at V and 1 base at J, with 10 bases in the middle. The CDR3 is 14 amino acids. From germline, CDR1 is SGHRS and CDR2 YFSETQ. In DNA form, the CDR3 reads TGCGCCAGCAGCTCACCTGGGGGGAACACTGAAGCTTTCTTT. Amino acids: CASSSPGGNTEAFF.

The J gene is TRBJ2-1, the V gene TRBV5-1; 9 nucleotides agree with TRBD2. The V segment lost 3 bases and the J segment 8 bases; nucleotides outside the gene matches: 9. CDR3 length: 15 amino acids. Germline assignment: CDR1 SGHRS and CDR2 YFSETQ. This chain's CDR3 is CASSSPASGIYEQFF. The CDR3, as DNA: TGCGCCAGCAGCTCCCCCGCTAGCGGGATCTATGAGCAGTTCTTC.

In nucleotides, the CDR3 is TGTGCCAGCAGCGGGGTACAGGGTGAGACCCAGTACTTC. It yields the protein CASSGVQGETQYF. The chain links TRBV13 to TRBJ2-5, with TRBD1 as a possible D gene (6 bases). Trimming left V 5 bases short and J 5 bases short, with 12 bases between. The CDR3 is 13 residues long. Germline V lookup: CDR1 PRHDT, CDR2 FYEKMQ (reference sequence).

The chain joins TRBV11-2 to TRBJ2-7; 7 positions match TRBD2. This CDR3 region has 16 residues. Trimming cost V 4 bases and J 7 bases; bases outside gene matches: 16. Germline loops: CDR1 SGHAT, CDR2 FQNNGV. CDR3 sequence reads: CASSSLRGSLYKEQYF. The CDR3 DNA reads as TGTGCCAGCAGCTCCCTCCGCGGGAGCCTTTATAAGGAGCAGTACTTC. Filled out from reference TRBV11-2 and TRBJ2-7, the complete variable domain reads EAGVAQSPRYKIIEKRQSVAFWCNPISGHATLYWYQQILGQGPKLLIQFQNNGVVDDSQLPKDRFSAERLKGVDSTLKIQPAKLEDSAVYLCASSSLRGSLYKEQYFGPGTRLTVT.

J is TRBJ2-7 and V is TRBV19; D might be TRBD2 (7 bases). The CDR3 has 13 residues. The germline V gene has CDR1 LNHDA and CDR2 SQIVND (reference sequence). V was clipped by 6 bases and J by 10 bases, with 19 bases between them. Here the CDR3 DNA reads TGTGCCAGTAGAGGGGGAGGGCCGGTGGTACAGTACTTC. Amino acid sequence: CASRGGGPVVQYF.

This clone has at least ten counts. The chain is built from TRBV29-1 and TRBJ1-2; D remains ambiguous. CDR1 is SQVTM, CDR2 ANQGSEA, per germline. Trimming removed 3 bases from V and 1 base from J, with 6 bases in between. This CDR3 comprises 12 residues. The CDR3 DNA is TGCAGCGTTGACCAAGTTAACTATGGCTACACCTTC. It encodes CSVDQVNYGYTF.

This chain connects TRBV19 to TRBJ2-7; TRBD2 matches at 9 bases. This CDR3 is 19 amino acids long. V lost 4 bases, J lost 0 bases, and 16 bases stayed unmatched. CDR1 LNHDA and CDR2 SQIVND come from the germline V gene (reference sequence). The CDR3 is CASSNRGHAGGRSSYEQYF. CDR3 bases: TGTGCCAGTAGTAACCGGGGGCACGCGGGAGGGAGAAGCTCCTACGAGCAGTACTTC.

J is TRBJ2-7 and V is TRBV28, with D possibly TRBD2 on 6 matching bases. CDR1 is MDHEN, CDR2 SYDVKM, per germline. The CDR3 length is 15 residues. With 1 base removed from V and 5 bases from J, the gap between germline ends came to 15 bases. CDR3 protein: CASSLSRLGHDEQYF. The CDR3 DNA reads as TGTGCCAGCAGTTTATCTCGACTAGGGCACGACGAGCAGTACTTC.